The 19 T cell receptor beta chains below were found in one sample sequenced in a study of glioma-infiltrating T cells. Amplification of TCR alpha and beta CDR3 regions from RNA used iRepertoire nested multiplex PCR. TCRdb fed the multiplex PCR reads into MiXCR, producing one record per CDR3 protein. There are 150,000 to 200,000 distinct CDR3 sequences in the sample; under 55% occur only once, and under 6.5% lies in the top ten. Source material: glioma tissue, nonneoplastic brain tissue, or PBMCs (not recorded which). The receptors shown here come from a human donor with low-grade glioma or glioblastoma, undergoing nonglioma brain surgery, or in good health (not recorded which).

In the case of this clonotype: No conserved phenylalanine or tryptophan is present at the end of the CDR3, so a read error is the likely explanation. The chain joins TRBV6-1 to TRBJ2-7; D gene uncertain. CDR1 and CDR2 (germline): MNHNS, SASEGT. The CDR3 is made up of 13 amino acids. CDR3 sequence: CDSSEAPGYEQYI. Written as DNA, the CDR3 is TGTGACAGCAGTGAAGCGCCGGGTTACGAGCAGTACATC.

This clonotype was detected ten times or more. In nucleotides, the CDR3 is TGCAGTGCTAGAGATCCCTCGGGAGGACACTACAATGAGCAGTTCTTC. It translates to CSARDPSGGHYNEQFF. V gene TRBV20-1 combines with J gene TRBJ2-1; 7 positions match TRBD2. The J segment lost 3 bases and the V segment lost 0 bases, leaving 8 bases of the junction unmatched. Germline lookup yields CDR1 DFQATT and CDR2 SNEGSKA (reference sequence). The CDR3 sequence is 16 residues long.

This clonotype was counted only a few times. The CDR3 loop reads CASSHGVSSYEQYF. The CDR3 DNA is TGTGCCAGCAGCCACGGGGTGAGCTCCTACGAGCAGTACTTC. This chain links TRBV3-1 with TRBJ2-7; a possible D gene is TRBD2 (5 bases). The V gene's germline CDR1 is LGHDT and CDR2 YNNKEL (reference sequence). Between the trimmed V and J ends, which lost 3 bases and 0 bases, there was a span of 9 bases. CDR3 size: 14 residues.

This clonotype was detected ten times or more. The chain links TRBV6-1 to TRBJ2-3; TRBD2 matches at 10 bases. Germline V gene lookup returns CDR1 MNHNS and CDR2 SASEGT. J gave up 0 bases and V 6 bases, and 6 bases lay outside the gene matches. The CDR3 consists of 16 residues. Here the CDR3 reads CASSHMTSGSTDTQYF. Here the CDR3 DNA reads TGTGCCAGCAGCCATATGACTAGCGGGAGCACAGATACGCAGTATTTT.

This rearrangement joins TRBV19 to TRBJ1-1; maybe TRBD1 (5 bases). Trimming removed 6 bases at V and 7 bases at J, with 15 bases between. Per the germline V gene, CDR1 is LNHDA and CDR2 is SQIVND (reference sequence). The CDR3 covers 13 residues. In DNA form, the CDR3 reads TGTGCCAGTAGGGCTTTGGGGGATGATGAAGCTTTCTTT. Residues: CASRALGDDEAFF.

This clonotype is medium-sized (0.01 to 0.1%) in the sample. CDR3 amino acids: CASSLISQGATNTNTEAFF. As DNA, the CDR3 is TGTGCCAGCAGCCTTATCTCACAGGGGGCGACTAATACGAACACTGAAGCTTTCTTT. The chain links TRBV6-1 to TRBJ1-1; 9 bases match TRBD1. Unmatched junction bases numbered 18, after V lost 6 bases and J lost 1 base. This CDR3 contains 19 residues. Per the germline V gene, CDR1 is MNHNS and CDR2 is SASEGT.

V gene TRBV24-1 combines with J gene TRBJ2-2, with D possibly TRBD2 on 6 matching bases. V lost 2 bases and J 4 bases, leaving 10 bases between the germline ends. The CDR3 consists of 15 residues. Germline V gene lookup returns CDR1 KGHDR and CDR2 SFDVKD. The CDR3 is CATSDSGTPTGELFF. The CDR3 DNA follows: TGTGCCACCAGTGATTCAGGGACTCCCACCGGGGAGCTGTTTTTT.

This clonotype was seen a handful of times. This sequence joins TRBV12-3 or TRBV12-4 and TRBJ1-2, with D perhaps TRBD1 (5 bases). The CDR3 is made up of 14 amino acids. Trimming removed 3 bases at V and 4 bases at J, with 12 bases between. Written as DNA, the CDR3 is TGTGCCAGCAGTTTGGGACGGAGTAGCTATGGCTACACCTTC. Protein: CASSLGRSSYGYTF.

The table lists this clonotype with a few counts. The CDR3 DNA reads TGTGCCAGCAGCCAAGATTTCGTGGGGGACACTGAAGCTTTCTTT. Encoded protein: CASSQDFVGDTEAFF. This chain joins TRBV14 and TRBJ1-1; tentative D call: TRBD1 (5 bases). Trimming shortened V by 0 bases and J by 3 bases, and 11 bases separated the two germline ends. The germline V gene has CDR1 SGHDN and CDR2 FVKESK. The CDR3 totals 15 residues.

This clonotype was found many times. This rearrangement joins TRBV3-1 to TRBJ2-1; D not resolved. Trimming removed 4 bases at V and 6 bases at J, with 7 bases between. Looked up from germline, CDR1 is LGHDT and CDR2 is YNNKEL (reference sequence). This CDR3 is 12 amino acids long. The chain's CDR3 is CASSLLFNEQFF. CDR3 DNA sequence: TGTGCCAGCAGCCTCCTATTCAATGAGCAGTTCTTC.

V and J are TRBV6-1 and TRBJ2-7, with unresolved D. The CDR3 runs to 12 residues. Trimming removed 1 base from V and 12 bases from J, with 13 bases in between. Germline CDR1 is MNHNS and CDR2 is SASEGT. The chain's CDR3 is CASSEGNSSLYF. CDR3 in DNA: TGTGCCAGCAGTGAAGGAAACAGCTCTCTGTACTTC.

About this clonotype itself: Possible read error: a much larger clone is one base away. The conserved phenylalanine or tryptophan normally closing the CDR3 is absent here, so this likely arose from a read error. The V and J genes are TRBV15 and TRBJ2-7; D uncertain. The V gene lost 0 bases and the J gene lost 3 bases, with 12 bases spanning the gap. The CDR3 consists of 15 residues. CDR1 and CDR2 from the germline V gene are LNHNV and YYDKDF (reference sequence). The CDR3 spells CATSRDRPELYEQYL. DNA for the CDR3: TGTGCCACCAGCAGAGATCGGCCAGAGCTCTACGAGCAGTACTTA.

This clonotype was counted many times. The chain joins TRBV2 to TRBJ1-2; TRBD1 matches at 7 bases. V lost 5 bases, J lost 8 bases, and 5 bases stayed unmatched. This CDR3 is 12 amino acids long. Germline V gene lookup returns CDR1 SNHLY and CDR2 FYNNEI. CDR3 sequence: CASSSTGRGYTF. CDR3 nucleotide sequence: TGTGCCAGCAGTTCGACAGGGCGGGGCTACACCTTC.

With respect to this clonotype: Just one base apart from a much larger clone, this may be a read error. This chain uses TRBV6-6 with TRBJ2-1, with D maybe TRBD2 (6 bases). V was pared by 5 bases and J by 10 bases, with 21 bases between. The V gene's germline CDR1 is MNHNY and CDR2 SVGAGI (reference sequence). The CDR3 runs 15 residues. The CDR3 here is CASSPGSVRASEQFF. The CDR3 coding sequence is TGTGCCAGCAGTCCCGGGAGCGTGAGGGCTAGCGAGCAGTTCTTC.

About this clonotype: A junction boundary mismatches the germline segment, possibly from a read error. CDR3 loop: CSARSTEALF. The CDR3 region has the DNA TGCAGTGCGAGGAGCACTGAAGCTCTCTTT. The chain uses TRBV20-1 and TRBJ1-1; D uncertain. From germline, CDR1 is DFQATT and CDR2 SNEGSKA (reference sequence). The CDR3 runs to 10 residues.

Note on this clonotype: A single base separates this from a much larger clone, so it may be a read error. V and J are TRBV28 and TRBJ2-5; possibly TRBD1 for D (5 bases). Deletions cut 7 bases from V and 3 bases from J, with 12 bases between. The CDR3 is 13 amino acids. Germline lookup yields CDR1 MDHEN and CDR2 SYDVKM. CDR3 DNA sequence: TGTGCCAGCATGAGGACAACCAAAGAGACCCAGTACTTC. Its translation is CASMRTTKETQYF.

This clonotype was counted at least ten times. The chain employs TRBV27 and TRBJ2-7, with D possibly matching TRBD2 (5 bases). Trimming took 6 bases from V and 0 from J, leaving 18 bases between them. Germline CDR1 MNHEY, CDR2 SMNVEV (reference sequence). This CDR3 is 16 amino acids long. The CDR3 region has the DNA TGTGCCAGCAGGGGGAGCAGTAGACGTAGCTCCTACGAGCAGTACTTC. Translating it yields CASRGSSRRSSYEQYF.

This clonotype was recorded at least ten times. CDR3 in amino acids: CSARRLEGFYNEQFF. The CDR3 coding sequence is TGCAGTGCTAGACGTTTAGAGGGGTTCTACAATGAGCAGTTCTTC. The chain links TRBV20-1 to TRBJ2-1; D tentatively fits TRBD1 or TRBD2 (5 bases each). The CDR3 is 15 residues long. V lost 2 bases to trimming and J lost 3 bases, with 14 bases between them. Germline assignment: CDR1 DFQATT and CDR2 SNEGSKA (reference sequence).

For this clonotype: The junction shows a germline mismatch at one end, possibly a read error. This chain connects TRBV2 to TRBJ2-1; maybe TRBD2 (7 bases). The CDR3 length is 12 residues. The germline CDR1 and CDR2 sequences are SNHLY and FYNNEI. In DNA form, the CDR3 reads TGTGCCAGCACGAGAGGGGGGGACTTTTATACCTTC. This translates into CASTRGGDFYTF.